Here is one T cell receptor beta chain with its context. Its target is unknown. This PCR relied on a set of 60 Vbeta primers and 13 Jbeta primers. The repertoire was sequenced with immunoSEQ multiplex PCR; TCRdb's copy has only in-frame clones and lacks some. Among roughly 100,000 clones, 60% to 85% were seen once, and the ten largest hold 1.3%. The CDR3 extends over 15 amino acids. V gave up 2 bases and J gave up 10 bases, with 18 bases separating them. CDR1 and CDR2 (germline): MNHEY, SMNVEV (reference sequence). The data originate from a study of cytomegalovirus exposure and HLA in healthy donors. Whole-study context: Sequencing of 150 million to 200 million T cells in an earlier analysis found around 110 million unique TCR beta sequences. Findings and limits, study-wide: HLA restriction was apparent for most CMV-associated TCR beta chains in a later analysis. Earlier analysis looked at TCR beta V segments, and most were productive about 90% or about 30% of the time.

The TCR originated in a man aged 35 to 55 in good health and CMV-seronegative. This chain uses TRBV27 with TRBJ2-1; D is perhaps TRBD1 (6 bases). The sequencing sample was made of PBMCs. In DNA, the CDR3 is TGTGCCAGCAGTTTACTACGGGACACCTCCCGGGAGCAGTTCTTC. This sequence encodes CASSLLRDTSREQFF.